Listed below are T cell receptor beta chains from one sample, sequenced in a study of blood T cell repertoires in COVID-19. Repertoires were generated with immunoSEQ multiplex PCR, while TCRdb's copy carries only in-frame clones and drops some. This table holds about 220,000 clones, around 88% found once. The sample taken for sequencing was peripheral blood. The receptor source for this set is a woman younger than 45 who had recovered from COVID-19. Both conserved end residues are part of each CDR3. Each record gives: V gene, J gene, clone size, D gene, CDR3 DNA, CDR3 protein. The D gene is left open where the match is weak. Clone size is given for some rows only: seen once, a few or many times, or a class if the clone is expanded.

TRBV29-1,TRBJ1-1,-,-,TGCAGCGTTGATCGCGATAAAAAGAAGAGCACTGAAGCTTTCTTT,CSVDRDKKKSTEAFF
TRBV7-2,TRBJ2-1,-,-,TGTGCCAGCAGCTTAGGGCGGGGCATCTACAATGAGCAGTTCTTC,CASSLGRGIYNEQFF
TRBV6-1,TRBJ2-1,-,TRBD2,TGTGCCAGCAGTGGGACTCAGCGGGGGGGCAGGGGAAATGAGCAGTTCTTC,CASSGTQRGGRGNEQFF
TRBV27,TRBJ1-6,-,-,TGTGCCAGCAGTTTCTGGCAGGGAGGGAGATCACCCCTCCACTTT,CASSFWQGGRSPLHF
TRBV30,TRBJ2-3,-,-,TGTGCCTGGAGATCTGTGGATACGCAGTATTTT,CAWRSVDTQYF
TRBV7-9,TRBJ2-6,-,TRBD1,TGTGCCAGCAGACCCACAGGGGCTGGGGCCAACGTCCTGACTTTC,CASRPTGAGANVLTF
TRBV6-2/TRBV6-3,TRBJ2-2,once,TRBD1,TGTGCCAGCAGCCACCGGGACAGGGTTAACACCGGGGAGCTGTTTTTT,CASSHRDRVNTGELFF
TRBV18,TRBJ2-3,-,-,TGTGCCAGCTCGCCGAAACAGGGACCTCTATTAGACACAGATACGCAGTATTTT,CASSPKQGPLLDTDTQYF
TRBV6-5,TRBJ2-1,-,-,TGTGCCAGCAGTTACGGGGTCGGGGGTGAGCAGTTCTTC,CASSYGVGGEQFF
TRBV20-1,TRBJ1-1,-,-,TGCAGTGCTATAAAGGGACTTGAAGCTTTCTTT,CSAIKGLEAFF
TRBV5-4,TRBJ2-4,-,-,TGTGCCAGCAGCCCCTCTACAGGGTCCAAAAACATTCAGTACTTC,CASSPSTGSKNIQYF
TRBV5-1,TRBJ1-6,-,-,TGCGCCAGCAGCTTGAAGCTGGATTCACCCCTCCACTTT,CASSLKLDSPLHF
TRBV6-4,TRBJ1-2,-,TRBD1,TGTGCCAGCAGCCCAGGACAGGGGGCCAACTATGGCTACACCTTC,CASSPGQGANYGYTF
TRBV7-8,TRBJ1-6,-,TRBD1,TGTGCCAGCAGCTTTTCAAGGGGGCGAACCCTCCACTTT,CASSFSRGRTLHF
TRBV3-1/TRBV3-2,TRBJ2-5,few,TRBD2,TGTGCCAGCAGCCTTGGACTAGCGGGGGTCTCGTACCAAGAGACCCAGTACTTC,CASSLGLAGVSYQETQYF